This T cell receptor beta chain derives from a study of cytotoxic CD8 clonotypes in ibrutinib-treated CLL (dated by TCRdb to 2020 to 2022). About the full investigation: In this cohort, around 14 patients were treatment-naive and under 13 were relapsed/refractory, while fewer than 18 had unmutated IGHV. Of the roughly 90 participants in the trial, roughly 26 had longitudinal samples available. Cryopreserved peripheral blood mononuclear cells were obtained prior to treatment, at the time of response, and at either disease progression or sustained remission. Response samples were taken after a median of 12 months on treatment, ranging from about 6 to 36 months. Partial responses were observed in approximately 24 patients and complete responses in 2; after a median follow-up of 68 months, remission was maintained in 15 or so patients and progression was observed in approximately 12. On average, each sample had hundreds of thousands of productive templates and more than 75,000 productive rearrangements. The research as a whole found: Public clonotypes were rare and either shrank or stayed stable during treatment, and the rise in clonality at ibrutinib response reflected expansion of private clonotypes. Sampling times were not matched between patients in sustained remission and patients whose disease was progressing, and lymph node repertoires were not examined. Clonality rose at ibrutinib response, remained stable during sustained remission, and dropped back toward baseline at progression. At baseline, clonality was higher than in age-matched healthy donors and showed a strong correlation with circulating CD8+ T-cell counts.

Concerning this clone itself: What this receptor recognizes is not known. Per-base qualities were not stored, and no clone one base away is much larger.

The CDR3 holds 14 amino acids from the cysteine to the phenylalanine. Only CDR3 DNA is held: 42 bases, read in frame from base 1. The germline V gene (reference sequence) provides CDR1 GTSNPN and CDR2 SVGIG. V loses 4 bases of germline sequence and J loses 0 bases, and the interval between the two ends is 10 bases. For TCR beta library preparation, 2 to 2.5 micrograms of genomic DNA were isolated from cryopreserved PBMCs. Longitudinal blood samples from CLL patients on ibrutinib monotherapy were analyzed using high-throughput TCR beta sequencing. The patients took part in an open-label, single-center phase 2 trial of ibrutinib monotherapy. The goal of deep resolution MiSeq sequencing was a depth between 1 in 1 million and 1 in 200,000 T cells, and coverage averaged 10x per clonotype. The immunoSEQ hsTCRB Kit was used to generate the TCR beta libraries. From the authors' description of their analysis: The data were analyzed with ImmunoSEQ Analyzer and ImmunoSEQ Data Assistant, and V, D and J gene assignments followed IMGT definitions. Clonality, with values ranging from 0 to 1, was calculated as one minus the normalized Shannon entropy of productive rearrangement frequencies. Only overrepresented clonotypes making up at least 0.05% of the repertoire of each patient were included in the public clonotype analysis. About 13 age-matched healthy donor repertoires from immuneACCESS were used as controls for clonality. TCRdb provides this immuneACCESS table in a form limited to in-frame rearrangements. Some clones are lacking; in checked studies, under half of them reflect an unresolved V gene, and why the rest are absent is not known. That table gives V, J and clone size, and the DNA gave D and trimming. This sample gives about 310,000 clones in total; roughly 79% of them show up just once. Approximately 7% of the sample goes to the ten largest clones.

The sequencing used PBMCs, collected before ibrutinib treatment. The receptor was derived from a human donor with chronic lymphocytic leukemia. The chain joins TRBV30 to TRBJ1-5; the D gene cannot be resolved reliably. The CDR3 is CAWNQPLSNQPQHF. The nucleotides read TGTGCCTGGAATCAACCTCTTAGCAATCAGCCCCAGCATTTT.